This T cell receptor beta chain stems from a study of CD8 T cells in ankylosing spondylitis. Comments on this clonotype: Antigen: not known.

Libraries of TCR beta came from quantitative 5'-RACE with molecular barcodes. A single record per CDR3 protein comes from TCRdb applying MiXCR to the 5' RACE reads. The sample holds 390,000 or so distinct CDR3 sequences, approximately 20% seen once. With 6 bases clipped from V and 2 bases from J, the junction kept 10 bases outside the gene matches. The germline V gene encodes CDR1 MDHEN and CDR2 SYDVKM. This CDR3 has 16 residues. General study points: What seemed typical of ankylosing spondylitis blood was a TCR beta motif built from several highly homologous variants. Within matched ankylosing spondylitis synovial fluid, disease-linked clones were reportedly significantly enriched.

This chain joins TRBV28 and TRBJ2-1, with 7 bases lining up with TRBD1. This TCR was recovered from a male donor with ankylosing spondylitis. The sample was blood, either unsorted or a sorted T cell fraction (not recorded which). As DNA, the CDR3 is TGTGCCAGCAGCGCAACCGGGACAGTGGCCTACAATGAGCAGTTCTTC. This sequence encodes CASSATGTVAYNEQFF.